The 23 T cell receptor beta chains given below trace back to one sample, sequenced in a study of blood T cell repertoires in COVID-19 (dated by TCRdb to 2018 to 2020). Receptor amplification or capture employed the immunoSEQ multiplex PCR assay. The immuneACCESS repertoire file appears here via TCRdb, limited to in-frame rearrangements. These files lack a portion of the clones; in checked studies, under half of the deficit traces to unresolved V genes, and the cause of the others is not known. In all, the sample holds 150,000 to 200,000 clones, and 82% of those were seen once. In total, the top ten clones hold roughly 5% of the sample. Sequenced material: PBMCs or T cells enriched from blood (not recorded which). These receptors were obtained from a woman aged 60 to 75 with acute COVID-19.

The CDR3 bases are TGCGCCAGCAGCCTAACAGGGGACATTACGTCGGGTCAGCCCCAGCATTTT. Translating it yields CASSLTGDITSGQPQHF. This chain joins TRBV5-1 and TRBJ1-5; TRBD1 aligns across 7 bases. After removal of 4 bases from V and 6 bases from J, the junction contained 16 bases not matched to a gene. The CDR3 loop spans 17 amino acids. The germline V gene encodes CDR1 SGHRS and CDR2 YFSETQ.

The CDR3 region is CASSPPSGGPYQETQYF. CDR3 bases: TGCGCCAGCAGCCCTCCTAGCGGGGGGCCCTATCAAGAGACCCAGTACTTC. V usage is TRBV4-1 and J usage is TRBJ2-5; 11 bases line up with TRBD2. V gave up 4 bases and J gave up 2 bases; unmatched junction bases: 9. The germline V gene has CDR1 MGHRA and CDR2 YSYEKL. The CDR3 contains 17 residues.

The rearrangement uses TRBV3-1 (or the pseudogene TRBV3-2) and TRBJ2-5; D perhaps matches TRBD2 (5 bases). The CDR3 length is 15 residues. Germline-derived CDR1 and CDR2 are LGHDT and YNNKEL (reference sequence). V lost 1 base and J lost 5, with 14 bases in between. This CDR3 is CASSQVRGLGETQYF. The CDR3 region has the DNA TGTGCCAGCAGCCAAGTAAGAGGGCTCGGGGAGACCCAGTACTTC.

This chain joins TRBV6-5 and TRBJ1-5; a possible D gene is TRBD1 (6 bases). There are 12 residues in the CDR3. The V gene lost 7 bases and the J gene lost 4 bases, with 8 bases spanning the gap. Germline V gene data show CDR1 as MNHEY and CDR2 as SVGAGI. The chain's CDR3 is CASTDRNQPQHF. The CDR3 DNA reads as TGTGCCAGCACCGACAGGAATCAGCCCCAGCATTTT.

This chain links TRBV4-3 with TRBJ1-6; D might be TRBD1 (5 bases). V shed 0 bases and J shed 7 bases, with 13 bases lying between them. Germline V gene data show CDR1 as LGHNA and CDR2 as YSLEER. The CDR3 consists of 16 residues. DNA of the CDR3: TGCGCCAGCAGCCAAGATGCGAGACAGAACAATTCACCCCTCCACTTT. Residues: CASSQDARQNNSPLHF.

The chain uses TRBV30 and TRBJ1-5, with a tentative D call TRBD1 (6 bases). Trimming removed 3 bases from V and 3 bases from J, with 15 bases in between. Germline V gives CDR1 GTSNPN, CDR2 SVGIG (reference sequence). The CDR3 has 15 residues. In DNA, the CDR3 is TGTGCCTGGAGCGCTCCCCCAGGGGTCAATCAGCCCCAGCATTTT. It is translated as CAWSAPPGVNQPQHF.

The rearrangement joins TRBV18 to TRBJ2-7, with D possibly TRBD2 on 6 matching bases. This CDR3 contains 15 residues. V was shortened by 5 bases and J by 2 bases, with 16 bases between the two germline ends. Per the germline V gene, CDR1 is KGHSH and CDR2 is LQKENI. The CDR3 nucleotides read TGTGCCAGCTCATCTACCGGGACTTACACCTACGAGCAGTACTTC. Protein sequence: CASSSTGTYTYEQYF.

The genes are TRBV28 and TRBJ2-7, with 8 bases matching TRBD1. This CDR3 contains 13 residues. Germline V lookup: CDR1 MDHEN, CDR2 SYDVKM. The V gene end was trimmed by 8 bases and the J gene end by 3 bases; junction bases not matched to a gene: 6. CDR3 loop: CASRRTGSYEQYV. The CDR3 DNA follows: TGTGCCAGCCGCCGGACAGGGAGCTACGAGCAGTACGTC.

This chain joins TRBV6-2 or TRBV6-3 and TRBJ2-6; D is ambiguous. Looked up from germline, CDR1 is MNHEY and CDR2 is SVGEGT. This CDR3 region has 16 residues. V was pared by 5 bases and J by 0 bases, with 11 bases between. The CDR3 sequence is CASSQNRVSGANVLTF. The DNA for the CDR3 is TGTGCCAGCAGTCAAAATCGGGTCTCTGGGGCCAACGTCCTGACTTTC.

The chain carries TRBV29-1 and TRBJ2-3; D is ambiguous. Germline V gene sequence: CDR1 SQVTM, CDR2 ANQGSEA. V lost 7 bases and J lost 3, with 11 bases in between. CDR3 size: 12 residues. In DNA, the CDR3 is TGCAGCGCCAAGCTAGATACAGATACGCAGTATTTT. This translates into CSAKLDTDTQYF.

This clone was observed a handful of times. The chain links TRBV6-6 to TRBJ1-2; D may be TRBD1 (5 bases). Between the trimmed V and J ends, which lost 0 bases and 7 bases, there was a span of 12 bases. Germline assignment: CDR1 MNHNY and CDR2 SVGAGI (reference sequence). The CDR3 has 14 amino acids. The CDR3 nucleotides read TGTGCCAGCAGTTACTCTGGGGGACTCGGTGGCTACACCTTC. This gives the protein CASSYSGGLGGYTF.

Notes on this clone: The same CDR3 can be traced to other DNA sequences in this sample. The V gene is TRBV28, the J gene TRBJ1-1; 10 bases fit TRBD1. The CDR3 runs to 13 residues. Germline V lookup: CDR1 MDHEN, CDR2 SYDVKM. V was clipped by 6 bases and J by 3 bases; unmatched bases: 1. The CDR3 sequence is CASRGQGDTEAFF. The CDR3 DNA sequence: TGTGCCAGCAGAGGACAGGGGGACACTGAAGCTTTCTTT.

The chain couples TRBV7-2 to TRBJ1-2; D not certain. The ends were cut back, 2 bases at V and 0 bases at J, with 10 bases in the middle. The CDR3 is made up of 15 amino acids. Germline V gene data show CDR1 as SGHTA and CDR2 as FQGNSA. In DNA form, the CDR3 reads TGTGCCAGCAGCTTATCGGCAGACACTAACTATGGCTACACCTTC. Its protein product is CASSLSADTNYGYTF.

The chain links TRBV28 to TRBJ1-6, with 8 bases matching TRBD1. The CDR3 runs to 14 residues. In germline, CDR1 is MDHEN, CDR2 SYDVKM. Germline trimming cut 5 bases from V and 6 bases from J; bases unmatched to any gene: 3. CDR3 nucleotide sequence: TGTGCCAGCAGTCGTGACAGGGGTAATTCACCCCTCCACTTT. Its translation: CASSRDRGNSPLHF. Full variable domain (remainder filled in from reference TRBV28 and TRBJ1-6): DVKVTQSSRYLVKRTGEKVFLECVQDMDHENMFWYRQDPGLGLRLIYFSYDVKMKEKGDIPEGYSVSREKKERFSLILESASTNQTSMYLCASSRDRGNSPLHFGNGTRLTVT.

The V and J genes are TRBV5-1 and TRBJ1-5, with D unclear. This CDR3 has 14 amino acids. The V gene's germline CDR1 is SGHRS and CDR2 YFSETQ. V dropped 1 base and J dropped 4 bases, with 9 bases sitting between them. The CDR3 DNA reads as TGCGCCAGCAGCTTGATTGCCGGGAATCAGCCCCAGCATTTT. This codes for CASSLIAGNQPQHF.

The genes are TRBV4-1 and TRBJ2-5; no definite D call. The V gene lost 2 bases and the J gene lost 5 bases, with 6 bases spanning the gap. The CDR3 contains 12 residues. From germline, CDR1 is MGHRA and CDR2 YSYEKL. The CDR3 DNA follows: TGCGCCAGCAGCCAACCCTCGGAGACCCAGTACTTC. Encoded protein: CASSQPSETQYF.

V and J are TRBV5-1 and TRBJ2-1, with a possible D match to TRBD1 (5 bases). CDR1 is SGHRS and CDR2 is YFSETQ in the germline V gene. The V and J ends lost 3 bases and 1 base respectively, with 11 bases between them. CDR3 size: 15 residues. CDR3 protein: CASSYYTGSYNEQFF. CDR3 coding DNA: TGCGCCAGCAGCTATTACACAGGATCCTACAATGAGCAGTTCTTC.

This clone was observed a single time. The chain couples TRBV4-3 to TRBJ2-3, with a tentative D call TRBD1 (6 bases). The germline V gene encodes CDR1 LGHNA and CDR2 YSLEER. Trimming shortened V by 4 bases and J by 2 bases, and 19 bases separated the two germline ends. The CDR3 length is 17 residues. The CDR3 DNA sequence: TGCGCCAGCAGCCGCTCTCCGGACAGAATTCCCACAGATACGCAGTATTTT. It translates to CASSRSPDRIPTDTQYF.

The chain combines TRBV29-1 with TRBJ1-2; TRBD1 matches at 7 bases. The trim removed 7 bases at V and 3 bases at J, leaving 5 bases unmatched. Germline V gene lookup returns CDR1 SQVTM and CDR2 ANQGSEA. There are 12 residues in the CDR3. The CDR3: CSAGQSDYGYTF. The CDR3 DNA reads TGCAGCGCGGGACAGTCGGACTATGGCTACACCTTC.

V usage is TRBV4-2 and J usage is TRBJ2-1; D is perhaps TRBD2 (7 bases). The germline V gene has CDR1 LGHNA and CDR2 YNFKEQ. Trimming took 0 bases from V and 0 from J, leaving 12 bases between them. This CDR3 has 17 residues. CDR3 protein: CASSQDGGGSSYNEQFF. In DNA, the CDR3 is TGTGCCAGCAGCCAAGACGGGGGCGGGAGCTCCTACAATGAGCAGTTCTTC.

J is TRBJ2-3 and V is TRBV30; D is undetermined. The germline V gene encodes CDR1 GTSNPN and CDR2 SVGIG (reference sequence). Between the trimmed V and J ends, which lost 1 base and 5 bases, there was a span of 10 bases. The CDR3 has 13 amino acids. CDR3 residues: CAWSGNSLDTQYF. CDR3 in DNA: TGTGCCTGGAGTGGGAACAGCTTAGATACGCAGTATTTT.

This chain joins TRBV4-3 and TRBJ1-5, with D hard to call. Between the trimmed V and J ends, which lost 4 bases and 1 base, there was a span of 11 bases. This CDR3 region has 15 residues. The germline CDR1 and CDR2 sequences are LGHNA and YSLEER. DNA of the CDR3: TGCGCCAGCAGCCTCGACACCTTAAGCAATCAGCCCCAGCATTTT. It translates to CASSLDTLSNQPQHF.

V is TRBV6-5 and J is TRBJ2-3; no firm D call. Per germline, CDR1 MNHEY and CDR2 SVGAGI. The germline V and J ends were trimmed by 0 bases and 1 base, with 8 bases remaining between them. The CDR3 runs 15 residues. The chain's CDR3 is CASSYSYRGTDTQYF. CDR3 DNA: TGTGCCAGCAGTTACTCTTACCGGGGCACAGATACGCAGTATTTT.